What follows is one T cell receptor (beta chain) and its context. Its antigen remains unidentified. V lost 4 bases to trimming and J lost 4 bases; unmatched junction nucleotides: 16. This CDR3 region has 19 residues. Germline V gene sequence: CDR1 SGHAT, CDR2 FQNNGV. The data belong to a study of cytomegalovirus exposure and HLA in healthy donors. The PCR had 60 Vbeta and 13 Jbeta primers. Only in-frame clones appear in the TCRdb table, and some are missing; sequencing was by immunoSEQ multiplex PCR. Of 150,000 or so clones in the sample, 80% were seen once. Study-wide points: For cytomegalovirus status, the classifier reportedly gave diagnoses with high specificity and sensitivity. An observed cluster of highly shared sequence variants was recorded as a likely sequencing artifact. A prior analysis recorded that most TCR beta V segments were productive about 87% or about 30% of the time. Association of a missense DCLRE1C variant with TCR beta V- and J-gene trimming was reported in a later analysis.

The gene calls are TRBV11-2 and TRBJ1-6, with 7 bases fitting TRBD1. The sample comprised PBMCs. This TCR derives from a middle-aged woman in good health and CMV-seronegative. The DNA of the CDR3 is TGTGCCAGCAGCTCCACATGGCCGGGACAGTCTTTTTATAATTCACCCCTCCACTTT. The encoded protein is CASSSTWPGQSFYNSPLHF.